This T cell receptor (beta chain) comes out of a study of neurological immune-mediated disorders. Study observations and caveats: No CDR3 amino acid sequences recurred among expanded clones across subjects, suggesting private repertoires in all groups.

MiXCR, applied by TCRdb to the 5' RACE reads, yields one record per CDR3 protein. The sample includes over 40,000 distinct CDR3 sequences, about 6% seen only once; the top ten take about 0.57%. This clonotype was found many times. The antigen remains unidentified. This TCR was recovered from a woman between 40 and 55 years old in good health. Sequencing used CD4+ T cells from blood.

The CDR3 protein is CSARVPQGANTEAFF. As DNA, the CDR3 is TGCAGTGCTAGAGTTCCACAGGGGGCGAACACTGAAGCTTTCTTT. The gene calls are TRBV20-1 and TRBJ1-1, with 9 bases fitting TRBD1. J gave up 1 base and V 1 base, and 4 bases lay outside the gene matches. This CDR3 contains 15 residues. The V gene's germline CDR1 is DFQATT and CDR2 SNEGSKA (reference sequence).